This T cell receptor (beta chain) was captured in a study of T cell repertoires and Cas9 in healthy adults. The wider study: Multi-effector potency, cytotoxicity and lineage were assessed in SpCas9-reactive CD4 and CD8 T cells.

Details on this clone: Antigen: not known.

Profiling relied on immunoSEQ multiplex PCR, and the TCRdb table lists in-frame clones only, not all of them. The table has over 12,000 clones, approximately 89% seen once. CDR1 and CDR2 from the germline V gene are SGHDT and YYEEEE. The ends were cut back, 4 bases at V and 0 bases at J, with 11 bases in the middle. The CDR3 has 16 amino acids. The study's findings and limits: SpCas9-reactive regulatory T cells reportedly mitigated SpCas9-reactive effector T cells in vitro.

The clonotype comes from a human donor in good health. V is TRBV5-6 and J is TRBJ1-6; perhaps TRBD1 as D (5 bases). Material: Tregs (CD4+, CD25+, CD127-, CD137-, CD154-) from PBMCs; culture status not recorded. CDR3 in DNA: TGTGCCAGCAGCCCGGGGGGTTTCTCCTATAATTCACCCCTCCACTTT. It specifies CASSPGGFSYNSPLHF.